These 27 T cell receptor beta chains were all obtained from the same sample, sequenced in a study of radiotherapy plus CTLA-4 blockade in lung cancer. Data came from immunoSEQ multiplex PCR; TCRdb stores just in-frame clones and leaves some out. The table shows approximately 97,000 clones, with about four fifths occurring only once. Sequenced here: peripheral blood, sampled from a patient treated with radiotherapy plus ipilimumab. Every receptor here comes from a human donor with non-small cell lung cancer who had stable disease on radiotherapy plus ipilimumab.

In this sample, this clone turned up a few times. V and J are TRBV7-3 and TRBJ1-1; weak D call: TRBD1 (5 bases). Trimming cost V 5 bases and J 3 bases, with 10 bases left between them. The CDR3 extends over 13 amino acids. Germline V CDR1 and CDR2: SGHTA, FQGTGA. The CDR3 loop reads CASSRQIDTEAFF. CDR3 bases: TGTGCCAGCAGCCGACAGATAGACACTGAAGCTTTCTTT. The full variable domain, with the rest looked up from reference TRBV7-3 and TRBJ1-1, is GAGVSQTPSNKVTEKGKYVELRCDPISGHTALYWYRQSLGQGPEFLIYFQGTGAADDSGLPNDRFFAVRPEGSVSTLKIQRTERGDSAVYLCASSRQIDTEAFFGQGTRLTVV.

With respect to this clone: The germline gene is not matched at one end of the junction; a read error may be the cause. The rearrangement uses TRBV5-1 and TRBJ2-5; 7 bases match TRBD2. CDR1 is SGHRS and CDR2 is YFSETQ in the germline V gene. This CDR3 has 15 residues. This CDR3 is CASSLGAGAEETQYF. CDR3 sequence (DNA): TGCGCCAGCAGCTTGGGCGCGGGAGCCGAAGAAACCCAGTACTTC.

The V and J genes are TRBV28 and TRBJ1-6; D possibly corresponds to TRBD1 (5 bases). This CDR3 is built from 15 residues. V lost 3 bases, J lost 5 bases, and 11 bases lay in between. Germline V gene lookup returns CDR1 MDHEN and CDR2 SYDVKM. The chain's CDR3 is CASSLGQGDNSPLHF. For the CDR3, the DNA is TGTGCCAGCAGTTTGGGTCAGGGAGATAATTCACCCCTCCACTTT.

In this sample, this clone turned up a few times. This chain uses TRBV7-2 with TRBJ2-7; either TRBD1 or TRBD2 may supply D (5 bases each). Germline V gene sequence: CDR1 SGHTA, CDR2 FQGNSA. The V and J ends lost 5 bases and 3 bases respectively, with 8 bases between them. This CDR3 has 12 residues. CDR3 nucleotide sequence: TGTGCCAGCAGCCGGGACCACTACGAGCAGTACTTC. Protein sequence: CASSRDHYEQYF.

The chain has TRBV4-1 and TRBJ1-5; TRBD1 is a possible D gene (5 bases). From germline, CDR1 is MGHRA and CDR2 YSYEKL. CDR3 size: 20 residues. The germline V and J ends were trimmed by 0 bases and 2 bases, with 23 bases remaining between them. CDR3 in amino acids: CASSQEEVARGGVGNQPQHF. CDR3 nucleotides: TGCGCCAGCAGCCAAGAAGAGGTGGCAAGGGGAGGGGTCGGCAATCAGCCCCAGCATTTT.

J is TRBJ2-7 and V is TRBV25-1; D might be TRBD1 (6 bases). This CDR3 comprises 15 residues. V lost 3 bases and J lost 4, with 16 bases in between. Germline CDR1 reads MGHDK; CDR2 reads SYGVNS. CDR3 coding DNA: TGTGCCAGCAGTGATAGGGGGAGACAGTTGTACGAGCAGTACTTC. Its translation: CASSDRGRQLYEQYF.

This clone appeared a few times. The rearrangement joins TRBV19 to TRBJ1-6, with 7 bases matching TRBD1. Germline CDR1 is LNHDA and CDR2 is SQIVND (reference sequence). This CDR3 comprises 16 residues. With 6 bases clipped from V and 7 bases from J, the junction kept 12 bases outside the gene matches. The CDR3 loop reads CASREQGMAGNSPLHF. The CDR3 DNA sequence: TGTGCCAGTAGGGAACAGGGGATGGCCGGGAATTCACCCCTCCACTTT.

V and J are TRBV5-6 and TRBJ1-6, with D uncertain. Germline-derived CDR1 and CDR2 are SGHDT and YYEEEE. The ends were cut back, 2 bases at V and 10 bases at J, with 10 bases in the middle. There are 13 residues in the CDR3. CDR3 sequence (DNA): TGTGCCAGCAGCTTCACCTTTGGATCACCCCTCCACTTT. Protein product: CASSFTFGSPLHF.

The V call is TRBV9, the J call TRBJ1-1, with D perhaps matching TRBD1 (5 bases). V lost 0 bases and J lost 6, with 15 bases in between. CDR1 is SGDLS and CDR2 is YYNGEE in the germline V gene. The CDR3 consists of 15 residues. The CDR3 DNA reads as TGTGCCAGCAGCGTAGGAATGGGGCCTATCGCTGAAGCTTTCTTT. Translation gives CASSVGMGPIAEAFF.

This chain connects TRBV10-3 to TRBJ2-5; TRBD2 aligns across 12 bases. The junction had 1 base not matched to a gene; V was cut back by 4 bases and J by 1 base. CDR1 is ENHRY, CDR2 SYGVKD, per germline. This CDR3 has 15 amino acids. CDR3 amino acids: CAISGTSGAQETQYF. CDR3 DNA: TGTGCCATCAGTGGGACTAGCGGGGCCCAAGAGACCCAGTACTTC.

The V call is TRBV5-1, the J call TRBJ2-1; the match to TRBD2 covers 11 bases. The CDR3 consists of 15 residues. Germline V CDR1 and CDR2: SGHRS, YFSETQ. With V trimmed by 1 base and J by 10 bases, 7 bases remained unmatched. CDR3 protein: CASSLTSGSAGEQFF. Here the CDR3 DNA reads TGCGCCAGCAGCTTGACTAGCGGGAGTGCTGGGGAGCAGTTCTTC.

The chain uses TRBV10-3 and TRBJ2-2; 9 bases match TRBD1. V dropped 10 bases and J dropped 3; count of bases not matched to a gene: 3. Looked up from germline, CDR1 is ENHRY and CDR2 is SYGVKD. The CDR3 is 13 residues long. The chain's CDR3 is CATRTGDTGELFF. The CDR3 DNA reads TGTGCCACACGGACAGGGGACACCGGGGAGCTGTTTTTT.

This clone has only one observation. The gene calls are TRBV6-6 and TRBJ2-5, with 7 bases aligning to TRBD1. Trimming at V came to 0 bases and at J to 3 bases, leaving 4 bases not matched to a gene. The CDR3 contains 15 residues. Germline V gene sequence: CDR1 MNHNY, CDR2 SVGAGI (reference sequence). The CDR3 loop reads CASSYSGRGKETQYF. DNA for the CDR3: TGTGCCAGCAGTTACTCGGGCAGGGGGAAAGAGACCCAGTACTTC.

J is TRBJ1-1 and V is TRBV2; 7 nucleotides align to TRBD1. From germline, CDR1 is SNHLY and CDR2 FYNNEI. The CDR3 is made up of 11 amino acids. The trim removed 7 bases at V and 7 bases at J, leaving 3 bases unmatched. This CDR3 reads CASTRDSEAFF. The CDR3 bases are TGTGCCAGCACTAGGGACAGTGAAGCTTTCTTT.

CDR3 amino acids: CASSLVPVSSGNTIYF. Here the CDR3 DNA reads TGTGCCAGCAGCTTAGTTCCGGTGAGCTCTGGAAACACCATATATTTT. This sequence joins TRBV11-2 and TRBJ1-3; unclear D gene. Germline CDR1 is SGHAT and CDR2 is FQNNGV. CDR3 size: 16 residues. Between the trimmed V and J ends, which lost 1 base and 0 bases, there was a span of 10 bases. The full variable domain, in which reference TRBV11-2 and TRBJ1-3 provide the parts outside the CDR3, is EAGVAQSPRYKIIEKRQSVAFWCNPISGHATLYWYQQILGQGPKLLIQFQNNGVVDDSQLPKDRFSAERLKGVDSTLKIQPAKLEDSAVYLCASSLVPVSSGNTIYFGEGSWLTVV.

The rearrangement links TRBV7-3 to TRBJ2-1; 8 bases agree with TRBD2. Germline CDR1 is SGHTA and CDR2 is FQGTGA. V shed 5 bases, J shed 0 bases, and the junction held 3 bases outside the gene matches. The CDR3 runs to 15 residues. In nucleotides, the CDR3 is TGTGCCAGCAGCCTTCGGGGGGGCTCCTACAATGAGCAGTTCTTC. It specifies CASSLRGGSYNEQFF.

The CDR3 DNA sequence: TGTGCCAGCAGTTCAGCAGGACCCTACGAGCAGTACTTC. This codes for CASSSAGPYEQYF. V gene TRBV27 combines with J gene TRBJ2-7; D gene uncertain. CDR3 size: 13 residues. From germline, CDR1 is MNHEY and CDR2 SMNVEV (reference sequence). Trimming cost V 4 bases and J 2 bases, with 9 bases left between them.

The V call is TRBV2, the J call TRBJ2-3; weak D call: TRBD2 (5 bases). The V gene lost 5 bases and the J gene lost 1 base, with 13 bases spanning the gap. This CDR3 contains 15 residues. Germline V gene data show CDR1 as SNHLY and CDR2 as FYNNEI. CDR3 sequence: CASSSSGFGTDTQYF. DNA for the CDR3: TGTGCCAGCAGTTCCTCGGGGTTTGGCACAGATACGCAGTATTTT.

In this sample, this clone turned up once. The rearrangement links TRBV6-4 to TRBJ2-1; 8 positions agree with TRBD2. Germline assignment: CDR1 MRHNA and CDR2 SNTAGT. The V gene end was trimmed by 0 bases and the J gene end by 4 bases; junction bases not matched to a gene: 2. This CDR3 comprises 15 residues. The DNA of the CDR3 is TGTGCCAGCAGTGACTCAGCGGGAGCATACAATGAGCAGTTCTTC. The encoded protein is CASSDSAGAYNEQFF.

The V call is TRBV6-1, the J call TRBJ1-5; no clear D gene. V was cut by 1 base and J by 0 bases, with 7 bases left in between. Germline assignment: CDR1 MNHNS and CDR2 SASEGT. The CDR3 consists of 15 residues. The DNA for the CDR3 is TGTGCCAGCAGTGAAGGTCCCTATAGCAATCAGCCCCAGCATTTT. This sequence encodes CASSEGPYSNQPQHF.

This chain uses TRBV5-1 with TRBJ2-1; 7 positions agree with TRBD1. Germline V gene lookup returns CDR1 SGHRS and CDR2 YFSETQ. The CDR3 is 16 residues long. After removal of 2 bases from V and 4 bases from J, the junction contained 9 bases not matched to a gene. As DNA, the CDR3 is TGCGCCAGCAGCTTTGGACAGGCGGTTGGATACAATGAGCAGTTCTTC. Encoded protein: CASSFGQAVGYNEQFF.

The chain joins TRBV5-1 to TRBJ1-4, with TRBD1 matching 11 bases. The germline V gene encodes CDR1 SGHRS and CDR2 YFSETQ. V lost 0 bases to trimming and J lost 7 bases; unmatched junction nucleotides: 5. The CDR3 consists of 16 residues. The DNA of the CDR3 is TGCGCCAGCAGCTTGGAGGGGACAGGGGGGGTTGAAAAACTGTTTTTT. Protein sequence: CASSLEGTGGVEKLFF.

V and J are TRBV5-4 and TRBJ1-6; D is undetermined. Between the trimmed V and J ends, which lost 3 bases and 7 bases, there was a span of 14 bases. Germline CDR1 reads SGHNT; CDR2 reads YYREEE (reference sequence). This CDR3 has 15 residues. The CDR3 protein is CASSYSGRSNSPLHF. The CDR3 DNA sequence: TGTGCCAGCAGCTATTCAGGACGGAGCAATTCACCCCTCCACTTT.

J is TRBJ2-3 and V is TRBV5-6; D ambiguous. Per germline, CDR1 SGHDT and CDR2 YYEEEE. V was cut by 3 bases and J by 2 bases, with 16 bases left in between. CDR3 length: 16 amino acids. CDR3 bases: TGTGCCAGCAGCTCGACGGGCCGGTACCACACAGATACGCAGTATTTT. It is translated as CASSSTGRYHTDTQYF.

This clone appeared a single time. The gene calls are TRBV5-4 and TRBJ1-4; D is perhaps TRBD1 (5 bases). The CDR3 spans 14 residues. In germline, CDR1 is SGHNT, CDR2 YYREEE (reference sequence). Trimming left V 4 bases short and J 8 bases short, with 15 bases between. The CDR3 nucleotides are TGTGCCAGCAGCCTACCCGGCAGGACAGAAAAACTGTTTTTT. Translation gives CASSLPGRTEKLFF.

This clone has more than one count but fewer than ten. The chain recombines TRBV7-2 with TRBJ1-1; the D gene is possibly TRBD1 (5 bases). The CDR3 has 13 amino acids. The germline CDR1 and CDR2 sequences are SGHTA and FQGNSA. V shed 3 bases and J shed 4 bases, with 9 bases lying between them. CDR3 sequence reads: CASSFPGGTEAFF. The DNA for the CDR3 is TGTGCCAGCAGCTTCCCCGGGGGCACTGAAGCTTTCTTT.

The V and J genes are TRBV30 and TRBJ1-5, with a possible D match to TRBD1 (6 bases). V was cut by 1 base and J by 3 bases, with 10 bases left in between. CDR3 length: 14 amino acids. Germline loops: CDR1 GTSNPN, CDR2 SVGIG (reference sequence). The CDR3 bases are TGTGCCTGGAGTGCAGGGACAAACAATCAGCCCCAGCATTTT. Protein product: CAWSAGTNNQPQHF. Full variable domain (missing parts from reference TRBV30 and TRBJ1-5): SQTIHQWPATLVQPVGSPLSLECTVEGTSNPNLYWYRQAAGRGLQLLFYSVGIGQISSEVPQNLSASRPQDRQFILSSKKLLLSDSGFYLCAWSAGTNNQPQHFGDGTRLSIL.